A selection of T cell receptor beta chains follows, all from one sample in a study of response to subunit inactivated influenza vaccine. TCRdb re-called the RT-PCR reads through MiXCR, storing one row per CDR3 protein. The sample has more than 700,000 distinct CDR3 sequences, around 20% seen once; the top ten hold about 9.4%. The specimen comprised PBMCs from blood, sampled roughly 5 days after vaccination. The receptor source for this set is a man aged 50 to 60 who received an inactivated influenza vaccine. Each CDR3 is given with its conserved first and last residue. The D gene is left open where the match is weak. Size is omitted from some rows. Given values are once, few, many or a class for expanded clones.

size | length | D | J | V | CDR3 | DNA
. | 15 | . | TRBJ2-3 | TRBV4-3 | CTSSQGGSGTDTQYF | TGCACCAGCAGCCAAGGGGGATCCGGCACAGATACGCAGTATTTT
. | 12 | TRBD2 | TRBJ2-7 | TRBV14 | CASSQVRGARDF | TGTGCCAGCAGCCAAGTGCGGGGGGCACGGGACTTC
. | 16 | TRBD1 | TRBJ2-1 | TRBV5-4 | CASSLNRDRGYNEQFF | TGTGCCAGCAGCCTAAACCGGGACAGGGGTTACAATGAGCAGTTCTTC
few | 14 | . | TRBJ2-2 | TRBV24-1 | CATDAGRNTGELFF | TGTGCCACCGACGCCGGCCGGAACACCGGGGAGCTGTTTTTT
. | 11 | . | TRBJ1-5 | TRBV20-1 | CSATPDQPQHF | TGCAGTGCCACTCCTGATCAGCCCCAGCATTTT
. | 15 | . | TRBJ1-2 | TRBV19 | CASTLGGRTYYGYTF | TGTGCCAGTACCCTCGGGGGGCGGACATACTATGGCTACACCTTC
. | 17 | TRBD2 | TRBJ2-1 | TRBV11-2 | CASSLFYSGRGGNEQFF | TGTGCCAGCAGCTTATTTTATAGCGGGAGAGGTGGTAATGAGCAGTTCTTC
few | 12 | . | TRBJ2-7 | TRBV29-1 | CSAGEQGYEQYF | TGCAGCGCTGGAGAGCAGGGCTACGAGCAGTACTTC
few | 14 | . | TRBJ1-1 | TRBV5-1 | CASSSTGLGTEAFF | TGCGCCAGCAGCTCGACAGGCTTGGGCACTGAAGCTTTCTTT
. | 15 | . | TRBJ2-1 | TRBV12-3/TRBV12-4 | CASTSSRGRPNEQFF | TGTGCCAGCACCTCATCCAGGGGACGTCCCAATGAGCAGTTCTTC
many | 15 | . | TRBJ2-2 | TRBV5-1 | CASSPHAANTGELFF | TGCGCCAGCAGCCCTCATGCGGCGAACACCGGGGAGCTGTTTTTT
few | 14 | . | TRBJ2-7 | TRBV5-1 | CASSPTIGSYEQYF | TGCGCCAGCAGCCCTACTATAGGGTCCTACGAGCAGTACTTC
few | 12 | . | TRBJ2-3 | TRBV20-1 | CSARSTTDTQYF | TGCAGTGCTAGATCAACCACAGATACGCAGTATTTT
few | 15 | TRBD1 | TRBJ2-1 | TRBV9 | CASSPGTGKYNEQFF | TGTGCCAGCAGCCCCGGGACAGGAAAGTACAATGAGCAGTTCTTC
. | 16 | . | TRBJ2-5 | TRBV30 | CAWSTRLQGNEETQYF | TGTGCCTGGAGTACCCGCCTACAGGGTAACGAAGAGACCCAGTACTTC
few | 14 | TRBD2 | TRBJ2-7 | TRBV7-7 | CASSLGGPLNEQYF | TGTGCCAGCAGCTTGGGAGGGCCCTTAAACGAGCAGTACTTC
. | 14 | TRBD1 | TRBJ1-2 | TRBV12-3/TRBV12-4 | CASRGDSPSHGYTF | TGTGCCAGCAGGGGGGACAGTCCATCCCATGGCTACACCTTC
few | 15 | TRBD2 | TRBJ2-1 | TRBV12-3/TRBV12-4 | CASCRLAGHRNEQFF | TGTGCCAGCTGCAGACTAGCGGGGCATCGGAATGAGCAGTTCTTC
many | 14 | TRBD2 | TRBJ2-3 | TRBV5-1 | CASSPERGADTQYF | TGCGCCAGCAGCCCTGAGCGGGGGGCAGATACGCAGTATTTT
. | 16 | . | TRBJ2-1 | TRBV7-3 | CASSRGRLAEYNEQFF | TGTGCCAGCAGTAGGGGGAGACTAGCAGAGTACAATGAGCAGTTCTTC
few | 13 | TRBD1 | TRBJ1-2 | TRBV10-1 | CASSAGQNYGYTF | TGCGCCAGCAGCGCGGGACAGAACTATGGCTACACCTTC
. | 16 | TRBD1 | TRBJ2-2 | TRBV27 | CASSPWGTANTGELFF | TGTGCCAGCAGTCCGTGGGGGACAGCGAACACCGGGGAGCTGTTTTTT
few | 15 | . | TRBJ1-1 | TRBV4-1 | CASSQEWTFNTEAFF | TGCGCCAGCAGCCAAGAATGGACCTTTAACACTGAAGCTTTCTTT
. | 13 | . | TRBJ2-7 | TRBV6-1 | CASEAGSWNEQYF | TGTGCCAGCGAGGCAGGGTCGTGGAACGAGCAGTACTTC
. | 13 | . | TRBJ2-7 | TRBV3-1 | CASSQGPFLGQYF | TGTGCCAGCAGCCAAGGGCCTTTTCTAGGGCAGTACTTC
. | 17 | . | TRBJ2-6 | TRBV18 | CASSPRVLVSGANVLTF | TGTGCCAGCTCACCACGGGTGCTGGTCTCTGGGGCCAACGTCCTGACTTTC
. | 12 | . | TRBJ2-3 | TRBV5-1 | CASSPETNSWYF | TGCGCCAGCAGCCCAGAGACAAATTCTTGGTATTTT
once | 16 | . | TRBJ2-1 | TRBV20-1 | CCAREVGRAAYNEQFF | TGCTGTGCTAGAGAAGTGGGGCGGGCCGCATACAATGAGCAGTTCTTC
few | 12 | . | TRBJ2-1 | TRBV5-1 | CASSLVGPEQFF | TGCGCCAGCAGCTTGGTGGGTCCTGAGCAGTTCTTC
few | 13 | . | TRBJ2-7 | TRBV10-3 | CAISDGRGYEQYF | TGTGCCATCAGTGACGGCAGGGGCTACGAGCAGTACTTC
. | 13 | . | TRBJ1-1 | TRBV28 | CASTDIGNTEAFF | TGTGCCAGCACCGACATAGGAAACACTGAAGCTTTCTTT
. | 16 | . | TRBJ1-4 | TRBV29-1 | CSAGLGVDATNEKLFF | TGCAGCGCGGGCTTGGGGGTAGATGCGACTAATGAAAAACTGTTTTTT
few | 15 | . | TRBJ1-5 | TRBV20-1 | CSARDFSLSNQPQHF | TGCAGTGCTAGAGATTTTTCGTTGTCAAACCAGCCCCAGCATTTT
few | 13 | . | TRBJ1-2 | TRBV28 | CASSLDTFEGNTF | TGTGCCAGCAGTTTGGACACGTTCGAGGGCAACACCTTC
many | 14 | TRBD1 | TRBJ2-7 | TRBV12-3/TRBV12-4 | CASSLDGTGDEQYF | TGTGCCAGCAGTTTAGATGGGACAGGGGACGAGCAGTACTTC
. | 14 | . | TRBJ1-2 | TRBV20-1 | CSARDRGAGHGYTF | TGCAGTGCTAGAGATCGTGGGGCAGGACATGGCTACACCTTC
once | 16 | . | TRBJ2-1 | TRBV7-9 | CASSSRGGTTYNEQFF | TGTGCCAGCAGCTCAAGGGGGGGGACAACCTACAATGAGCAGTTCTTC
few | 13 | . | TRBJ2-7 | TRBV12-3/TRBV12-4 | CASSRAGFNEQYF | TGTGCCAGCAGTCGCGCAGGGTTCAACGAGCAGTACTTC
many | 13 | . | TRBJ2-3 | TRBV5-6 | CASSLKGTDTQYF | TGTGCCAGCAGCTTGAAAGGAACAGATACGCAGTATTTT
few | 17 | TRBD2 | TRBJ2-3 | TRBV7-9 | CASSYTSETSGTDTQYF | TGTGCCAGCAGCTACACCTCCGAGACTAGCGGCACAGATACGCAGTATTTT
few | 16 | TRBD1 | TRBJ1-4 | TRBV12-3/TRBV12-4 | CASSLGTGPTNEKLFF | TGTGCCAGCAGTTTAGGGACAGGCCCAACTAATGAAAAACTGTTTTTT
. | 15 | . | TRBJ1-5 | TRBV20-1 | CSARPDGYSNQPQHF | TGCAGTGCTAGGCCAGACGGATATAGCAATCAGCCCCAGCATTTT
. | 15 | TRBD1 | TRBJ2-2 | TRBV20-1 | CSARVGSYRGGELFF | TGCAGTGCTAGAGTTGGGTCCTACAGGGGCGGGGAGCTGTTTTTT
. | 15 | TRBD2 | TRBJ2-5 | TRBV12-3/TRBV12-4 | CASSFWRGVQETQYF | TGTGCCAGCAGTTTCTGGCGGGGGGTCCAAGAGACCCAGTACTTC